This T cell receptor beta chain was captured by sequencing in a study of T cell changes during pregnancy in multiple sclerosis. Unmatched junction bases numbered 3, after V lost 3 bases and J lost 7 bases. The CDR3 is 15 residues long. Germline CDR1 is SNHLY and CDR2 is FYNNEI. Assay used: immunoSEQ multiplex PCR; TCRdb lists only in-frame clones, some missing. The table has around 100,000 clones, roughly 90% seen once. Sequences were derived from peripheral blood, sampled after pregnancy. The chain is built from TRBV2 and TRBJ1-6; 10 bases agree with TRBD1. The source is a female donor with multiple sclerosis, enrolled in a pregnancy study. The CDR3 nucleotides are TGTGCCAGCAGTGAGGGGACAGGGGTAAATTCACCCCTCCACTTT. The encoded protein is CASSEGTGVNSPLHF.